Listed here is a single T cell receptor beta chain. Its target antigen remains unknown. No much larger clone exists at a distance of one base, and base qualities are not known. Samples from volunteer blood donors who had recovered from COVID-19 were contributed by a second Seattle source. Whole blood was collected in K2EDTA tubes by collaborating institutions according to the institutions' own protocols. Collaborator samples were shipped for TCRbeta analysis as frozen whole blood, isolated PBMCs, or DNA extracted from either sample type. This record comes from a study of blood T cell repertoires in COVID-19 (TCRdb year 2020). Broadly, across the study: Collaborator samples came from the United States, Italy and Spain and covered acute and convalescent phases of COVID-19. Deeply sampled blood TCRbeta repertoires from subjects exposed to, actively infected with, or recovered from COVID-19 were included in the dataset. The samples were drawn from the first 160 participants of the ongoing ImmuneRACE study and from 1,254 subjects provided by 6 global collaborators. The repertoires were released in a freely available public database intended as a resource for research on the immune response to SARS-CoV-2. The prospective study material was composed of cDNA or gDNA derived from T cells, B-cell-depleted T cells, or PBMCs. The sample metadata nearly always contained a de-identified subject ID, COVID-19 status, age in years and sex. Where available, HLA class I and class II types were taken from metadata supplied by the sample provider and were not determined by assay-based typing.

General study outcomes and caveats: The quantity of clinical and demographic metadata differed by source and by participant and was supplied without curation.

The immunoSEQ Assay, a bias-controlled multiplex PCR, was used to amplify TCRbeta CDR3 regions from genomic DNA. Per the original workflow: Within the assay, amplification of reference gene primers was used to estimate how many nucleated cells each sample contained. To quantify the absolute abundance of each unique TCRbeta CDR3 rearrangement, sequence reads were collapsed and filtered. For each sample, productive Simpson clonality was calculated as the square root of Simpson's diversity index over productive rearrangements. TCRdb retrieved this table from immuneACCESS and kept in-frame rearrangements only. Not all clones are present; in checked studies, unresolved V genes account for under half, and no reason is known for the remainder. V and J calls plus clone size are reproduced from that table; the DNA served to infer D and trimming. This sample lists over 200,000 clones; nearly 90% were detected once. Clones ranked in the top ten supply approximately 12% of the sample.

The CDR1 and CDR2 encoded by the germline V gene are SGHTA and FQGNSA. The CDR3 sequence holds 16 residues, the cysteine and phenylalanine included. The only DNA kept is the CDR3, 48 bases in frame from the first base. Germline trimming amounts to 5 bases on V and 2 bases on J, with 6 as the count of junction bases outside the gene matches. The rearrangement joined TRBV7-2 to TRBJ2-5; TRBD2 lines up with 12 middle nucleotides. The TCR sequence derives from a woman aged 18-30 years who had recovered from COVID-19. Source material: peripheral blood. The nucleotide sequence reads as follows: TGTGCCAGCAGCCGGACTAGCGGGATAGTACAAGAGACCCAGTACTTC. Its translation reads: CASSRTSGIVQETQYF. The full variable domain, completed from the reference TRBV7-2 and TRBJ2-5 proteins outside the CDR3, reads GAGVSQSPSNKVTEKGKDVELRCDPISGHTALYWYRQSLGQGLEFLIYFQGNSAPDKSGLPSDRFSAERTGGSVSTLTIQRTQQEDSAVYLCASSRTSGIVQETQYFGPGTRLLVL.